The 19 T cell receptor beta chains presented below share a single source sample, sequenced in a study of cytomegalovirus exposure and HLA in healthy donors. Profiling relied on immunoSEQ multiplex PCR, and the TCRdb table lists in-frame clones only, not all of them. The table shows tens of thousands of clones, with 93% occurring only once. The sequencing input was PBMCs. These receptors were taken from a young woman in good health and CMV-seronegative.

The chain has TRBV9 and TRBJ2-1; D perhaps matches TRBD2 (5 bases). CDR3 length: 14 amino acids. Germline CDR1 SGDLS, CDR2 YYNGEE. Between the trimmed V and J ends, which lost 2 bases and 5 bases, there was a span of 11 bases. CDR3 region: CASSVGRDNNEQFF. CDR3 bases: TGTGCCAGCAGCGTTGGACGGGATAACAATGAGCAGTTCTTC. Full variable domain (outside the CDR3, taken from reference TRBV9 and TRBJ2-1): DSGVTQTPKHLITATGQRVTLRCSPRSGDLSVYWYQQSLDQGLQFLIQYYNGEERAKGNILERFSAQQFPDLHSELNLSSLELGDSALYFCASSVGRDNNEQFFGPGTRLTVL.

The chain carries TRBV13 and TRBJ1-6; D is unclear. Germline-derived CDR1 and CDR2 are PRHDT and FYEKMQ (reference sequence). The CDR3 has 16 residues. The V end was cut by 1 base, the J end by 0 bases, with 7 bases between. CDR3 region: CASSLESSSYNSPLHF. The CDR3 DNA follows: TGTGCCAGCAGCTTAGAGTCGAGCTCCTATAATTCACCCCTCCACTTT.

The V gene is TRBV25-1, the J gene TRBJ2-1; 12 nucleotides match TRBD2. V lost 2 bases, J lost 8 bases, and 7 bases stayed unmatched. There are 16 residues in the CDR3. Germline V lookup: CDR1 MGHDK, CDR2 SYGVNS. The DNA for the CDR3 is TGTGCCAGCAGTGAACCTACTAGCGGGAGGCGGTATGAGCAGTTCTTC. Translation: CASSEPTSGRRYEQFF.

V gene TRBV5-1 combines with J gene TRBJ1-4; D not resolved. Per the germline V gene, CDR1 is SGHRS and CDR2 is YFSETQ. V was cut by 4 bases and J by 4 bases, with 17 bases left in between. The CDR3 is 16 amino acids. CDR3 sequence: CASSIGEGRSNEKLFF. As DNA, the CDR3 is TGCGCCAGCAGCATTGGTGAGGGTCGAAGTAATGAAAAACTGTTTTTT.

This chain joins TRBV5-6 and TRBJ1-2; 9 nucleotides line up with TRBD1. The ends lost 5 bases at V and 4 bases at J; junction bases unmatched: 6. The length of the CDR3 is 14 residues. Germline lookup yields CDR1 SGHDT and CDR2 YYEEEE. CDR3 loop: CASRGQGLLYGYTF. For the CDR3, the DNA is TGTGCCAGCAGGGGACAGGGTCTGCTCTATGGCTACACCTTC.

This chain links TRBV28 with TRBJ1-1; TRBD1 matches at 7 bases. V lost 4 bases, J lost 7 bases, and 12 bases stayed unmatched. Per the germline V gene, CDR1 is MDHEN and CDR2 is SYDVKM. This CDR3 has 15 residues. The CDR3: CASSSAEPRQGEAFF. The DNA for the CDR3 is TGTGCCAGCAGTTCTGCAGAACCTAGACAGGGTGAAGCTTTCTTT. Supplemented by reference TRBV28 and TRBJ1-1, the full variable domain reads DVKVTQSSRYLVKRTGEKVFLECVQDMDHENMFWYRQDPGLGLRLIYFSYDVKMKEKGDIPEGYSVSREKKERFSLILESASTNQTSMYLCASSSAEPRQGEAFFGQGTRLTVV.

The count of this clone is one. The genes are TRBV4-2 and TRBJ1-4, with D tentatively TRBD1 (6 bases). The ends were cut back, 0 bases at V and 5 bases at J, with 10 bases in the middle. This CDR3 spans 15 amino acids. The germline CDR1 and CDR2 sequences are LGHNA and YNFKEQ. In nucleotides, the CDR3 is TGTGCCAGCAGCCAAGATTTGCAGGGGAATGAAAAACTGTTTTTT. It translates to CASSQDLQGNEKLFF.

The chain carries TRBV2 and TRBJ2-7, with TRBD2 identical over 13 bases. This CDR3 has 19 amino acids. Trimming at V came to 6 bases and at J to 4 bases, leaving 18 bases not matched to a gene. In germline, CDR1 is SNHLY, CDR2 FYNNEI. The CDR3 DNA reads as TGTGCCAGCAGCTTTAAAACAGGATTACTAGCGGGAGGGTCGTACGAGCAGTACTTC. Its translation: CASSFKTGLLAGGSYEQYF.

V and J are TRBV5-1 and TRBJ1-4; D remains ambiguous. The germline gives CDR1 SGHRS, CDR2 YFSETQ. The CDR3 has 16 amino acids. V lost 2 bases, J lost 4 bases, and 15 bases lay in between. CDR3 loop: CASSFRPTTNNEKLFF. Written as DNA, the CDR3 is TGCGCCAGCAGCTTCAGACCAACTACCAATAATGAAAAACTGTTTTTT. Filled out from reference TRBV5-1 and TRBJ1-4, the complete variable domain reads KAGVTQTPRYLIKTRGQQVTLSCSPISGHRSVSWYQQTPGQGLQFLFEYFSETQRNKGNFPGRFSGRQFSNSRSEMNVSTLELGDSALYLCASSFRPTTNNEKLFFGSGTQLSVL.

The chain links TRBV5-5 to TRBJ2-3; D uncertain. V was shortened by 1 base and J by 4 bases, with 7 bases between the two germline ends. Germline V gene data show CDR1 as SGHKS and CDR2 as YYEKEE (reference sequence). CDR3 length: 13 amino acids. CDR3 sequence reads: CASSLFPADTQYF. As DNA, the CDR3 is TGTGCCAGCAGCTTGTTTCCTGCAGATACGCAGTATTTT.

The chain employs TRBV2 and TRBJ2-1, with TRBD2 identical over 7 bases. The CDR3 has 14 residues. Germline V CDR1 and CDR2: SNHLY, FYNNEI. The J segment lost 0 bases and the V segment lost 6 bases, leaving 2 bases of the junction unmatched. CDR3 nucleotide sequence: TGTGCCAGCAGGCGGGAGAGCTCCTACAATGAGCAGTTCTTC. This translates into CASRRESSYNEQFF.

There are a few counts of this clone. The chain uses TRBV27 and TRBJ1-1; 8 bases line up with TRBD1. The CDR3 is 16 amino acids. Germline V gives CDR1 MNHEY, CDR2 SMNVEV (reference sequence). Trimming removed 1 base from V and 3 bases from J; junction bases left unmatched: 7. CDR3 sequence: CASSLFQGAADTEAFF. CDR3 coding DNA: TGTGCCAGCAGTTTATTTCAGGGGGCCGCGGACACTGAAGCTTTCTTT.

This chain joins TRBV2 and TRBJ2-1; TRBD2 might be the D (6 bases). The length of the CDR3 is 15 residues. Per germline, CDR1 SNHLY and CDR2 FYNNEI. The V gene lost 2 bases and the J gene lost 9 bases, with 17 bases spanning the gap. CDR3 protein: CASSERGTVPFEQFF. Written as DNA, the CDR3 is TGTGCCAGCAGTGAAAGAGGGACTGTCCCTTTTGAGCAGTTCTTC.

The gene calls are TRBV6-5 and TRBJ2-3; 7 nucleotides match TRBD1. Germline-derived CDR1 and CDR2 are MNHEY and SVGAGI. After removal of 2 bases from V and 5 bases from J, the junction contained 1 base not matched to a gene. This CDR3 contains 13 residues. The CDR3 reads CASSYRQGDTQYF. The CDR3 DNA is TGTGCCAGCAGTTACAGACAGGGAGATACGCAGTATTTT.

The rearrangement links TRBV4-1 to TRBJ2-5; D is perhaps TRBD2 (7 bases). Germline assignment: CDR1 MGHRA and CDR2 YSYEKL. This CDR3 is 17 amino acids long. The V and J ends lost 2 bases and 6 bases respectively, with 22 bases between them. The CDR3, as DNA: TGCGCCAGCAGCCAAACCGGGCCGTTCCTCGGGGGGCAGACCCAGTACTTC. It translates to CASSQTGPFLGGQTQYF.

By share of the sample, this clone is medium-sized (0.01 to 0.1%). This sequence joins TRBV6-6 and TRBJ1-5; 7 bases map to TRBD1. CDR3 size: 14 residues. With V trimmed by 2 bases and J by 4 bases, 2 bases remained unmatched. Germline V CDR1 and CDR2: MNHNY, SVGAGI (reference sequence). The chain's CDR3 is CASSYGTENQPQHF. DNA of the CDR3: TGTGCCAGCAGTTACGGGACAGAAAATCAGCCCCAGCATTTT.

CDR3 nucleotides: TGTGCCAGCAGCGCCGGGACAGTTACCTACGAGCAGTACTTC. Its translation: CASSAGTVTYEQYF. V is TRBV9 and J is TRBJ2-7; TRBD1 agrees at 7 bases. The CDR3 extends over 14 amino acids. Losses at the gene ends were 3 bases for V and 2 bases for J; bases not matched to a gene: 5. Per germline, CDR1 SGDLS and CDR2 YYNGEE. The complete variable domain, with remaining parts taken from reference TRBV9 and TRBJ2-7, reads DSGVTQTPKHLITATGQRVTLRCSPRSGDLSVYWYQQSLDQGLQFLIQYYNGEERAKGNILERFSAQQFPDLHSELNLSSLELGDSALYFCASSAGTVTYEQYFGPGTRLTVT.

CDR3 DNA: TGTGCCAGCAGCTTCGGACAGGGCACCGGGGAGCTGTTTTTT. This encodes CASSFGQGTGELFF. V and J are TRBV7-2 and TRBJ2-2, with 8 bases fitting TRBD1. Trimming took 3 bases from V and 4 from J; bases not matched to a gene: 1. The germline gives CDR1 SGHTA, CDR2 FQGNSA. The CDR3 is made up of 14 amino acids.

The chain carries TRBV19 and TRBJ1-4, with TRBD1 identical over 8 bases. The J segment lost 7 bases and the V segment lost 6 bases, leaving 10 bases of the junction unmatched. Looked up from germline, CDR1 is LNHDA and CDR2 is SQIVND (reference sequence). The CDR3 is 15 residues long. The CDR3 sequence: CASSPAGGAAEKLFF. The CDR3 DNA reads TGTGCCAGTAGCCCCGCAGGGGGCGCGGCTGAAAAACTGTTTTTT.